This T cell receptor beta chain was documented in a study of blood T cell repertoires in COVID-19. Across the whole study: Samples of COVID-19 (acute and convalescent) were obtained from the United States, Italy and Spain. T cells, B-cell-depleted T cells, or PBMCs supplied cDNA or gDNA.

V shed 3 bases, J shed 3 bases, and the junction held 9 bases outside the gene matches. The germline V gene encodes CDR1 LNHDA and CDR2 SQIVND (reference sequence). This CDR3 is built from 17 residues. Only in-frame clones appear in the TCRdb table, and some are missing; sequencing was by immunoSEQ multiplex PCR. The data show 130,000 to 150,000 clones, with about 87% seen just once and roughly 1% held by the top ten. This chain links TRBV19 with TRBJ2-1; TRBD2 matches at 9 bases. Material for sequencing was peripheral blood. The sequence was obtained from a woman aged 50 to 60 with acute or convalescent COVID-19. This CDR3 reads CASSMGTSRPIYNEQFF. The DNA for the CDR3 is TGTGCCAGTAGTATGGGGACTAGCAGGCCAATCTACAATGAGCAGTTCTTC.